The clone carrying this TCR beta chain turned up a few times. Its antigen remains unknown. Separate cDNA molecules each had unique molecular identifiers attached to them. Each CDR3 protein is one row after TCRdb ran MiXCR on the 5' RACE reads. This sample has 80,000 to 95,000 distinct CDR3 sequences, with roughly 14% found just once. The source of the sample is a study of early T cells in non-severe SARS-CoV-2 infection. Study-level background: Chains from this unsorted whole-blood bulk RNA could not be paired.

Study-level results: Matches to VDJdb favored anti-spike CD8 responses and missed private and CD4 specificities.

CDR3 length equals 13 residues. Losses at the gene ends were 1 base for V and 6 bases for J; bases not matched to a gene: 1. Per the germline V gene, CDR1 is KGHSH and CDR2 is LQKENI. This chain uses TRBV18 with TRBJ2-7, with TRBD1 identical over 9 bases. This receptor was taken from an adult who was a healthcare worker with PCR-confirmed SARS-CoV-2 infection or an uninfected control (not recorded which). Sequencing used whole blood. The CDR3 sequence: CASSPQQGAEQYV. CDR3 bases: TGTGCCAGCTCACCACAACAGGGGGCCGAGCAGTACGTC.